What follows are 16 T cell receptor beta chains derived from one specimen sequenced in a study of cytomegalovirus exposure and HLA in healthy donors. In the PCR, 60 Vbeta and 13 Jbeta primers were used. Libraries were prepared by immunoSEQ multiplex PCR; TCRdb keeps only in-frame clonotypes and omits some of them. The sample consists of about 170,000 clones, less than 90% of them appearing once. The sample taken for sequencing was PBMCs. These receptors came from a boy under 10 years old in good health and CMV-seronegative.

The V and J genes are TRBV6-5 and TRBJ2-5, with 8 bases fitting TRBD2. The CDR3 runs to 13 residues. Germline-derived CDR1 and CDR2 are MNHEY and SVGAGI. Trimming cost V 4 bases and J 6 bases; bases outside gene matches: 4. CDR3 protein: CASSSREGKTQYF. The CDR3 DNA sequence: TGTGCCAGCAGTTCTCGGGAGGGGAAGACCCAGTACTTC.

The V and J genes are TRBV4-1 and TRBJ2-1, with 7 positions matching TRBD2. CDR1 MGHRA and CDR2 YSYEKL come from the germline V gene. J was trimmed by 6 bases and V by 1 base; bases with no gene match: 6. The CDR3 totals 15 residues. The CDR3 DNA reads as TGCGCCAGCAGCCAAGCTGCGGGAGCTTTCAATGAGCAGTTCTTC. It codes for CASSQAAGAFNEQFF.

This rearrangement joins TRBV29-1 to TRBJ2-5; 10 bases agree with TRBD1. Trimming at V came to 3 bases and at J to 4 bases, leaving 2 bases not matched to a gene. The CDR3 covers 13 residues. Germline CDR1 SQVTM, CDR2 ANQGSEA. CDR3 residues: CSVETGGSETQYF. Here the CDR3 DNA reads TGCAGCGTTGAGACAGGGGGCTCAGAGACCCAGTACTTC.

This chain's CDR3 is CASSATGEGTEAFF. CDR3 coding DNA: TGTGCCAGCAGCGCGACAGGGGAGGGCACTGAAGCTTTCTTT. The rearrangement joins TRBV11-2 to TRBJ1-1; 8 bases are a match to TRBD1. This CDR3 is 14 amino acids long. Germline CDR1 reads SGHAT; CDR2 reads FQNNGV. V dropped 5 bases and J dropped 4; count of bases not matched to a gene: 6.

The J gene is TRBJ1-1, the V gene TRBV6-5, with 10 nucleotides matching TRBD1. CDR1 and CDR2 (germline): MNHEY, SVGAGI. The V segment lost 6 bases and the J segment 6 bases; nucleotides outside the gene matches: 4. The CDR3 consists of 13 residues. CDR3 protein: CASRPGTGAEAFF. CDR3 nucleotides: TGTGCCAGCAGACCCGGGACAGGGGCTGAAGCTTTCTTT.

This clone appeared once. This chain joins TRBV7-9 and TRBJ1-1; tentative D call: TRBD1 (6 bases). The CDR3 covers 13 residues. The V end was cut by 4 bases, the J end by 7 bases, with 13 bases between. Looked up from germline, CDR1 is SEHNR and CDR2 is FQNEAQ (reference sequence). The CDR3 DNA follows: TGTGCCAGCAGCTCACAGGGTACGGGTGAAGCTTTCTTT. Its protein product is CASSSQGTGEAFF.

The chain links TRBV19 to TRBJ1-5, with D hard to call. V was shortened by 7 bases and J by 4 bases, with 14 bases between the two germline ends. Germline-derived CDR1 and CDR2 are LNHDA and SQIVND (reference sequence). CDR3 length: 14 residues. CDR3 nucleotide sequence: TGTGCCAGTACCACCGTAGGGAGGAATCAGCCCCAGCATTTT. This codes for CASTTVGRNQPQHF.

J is TRBJ2-7 and V is TRBV29-1; 10 bases are a match to TRBD2. J lost 2 bases, V lost 7 bases, and 5 bases had no gene match. Germline values: CDR1 SQVTM, CDR2 ANQGSEA. The CDR3 sequence is 13 residues long. In DNA form, the CDR3 reads TGCAGCGCAGCTAGCGGGAGTACCTACGAGCAGTACTTC. Protein: CSAASGSTYEQYF.

The V gene is TRBV2, the J gene TRBJ1-1; D is uncertain. V was pared by 10 bases and J by 8 bases, with 17 bases between. This CDR3 has 12 amino acids. CDR1 is SNHLY and CDR2 is FYNNEI in the germline V gene. CDR3 nucleotides: TGTGCCATCTCGGCCAACCGAGGGGAAGCTTTCTTT. Its translation is CAISANRGEAFF.

This clone was seen just once. The V gene is TRBV27, the J gene TRBJ2-5; D is unresolved. The end of the DNA fits TRBJ2-7 better, so the J call may be wrong. Germline V gene data show CDR1 as MNHEY and CDR2 as SMNVEV (reference sequence). The CDR3 covers 15 residues. CDR3 region: CASSFGALGLYEQYF. Here the CDR3 DNA reads TGTGCCAGCAGTTTTGGAGCCCTGGGTCTCTACGAGCAGTACTTC.

This clone was observed a single time. This chain connects TRBV27 to TRBJ2-3; D is undetermined. V was clipped by 2 bases and J by 4 bases, with 10 bases between them. The CDR3 contains 14 residues. Germline V CDR1 and CDR2: MNHEY, SMNVEV (reference sequence). The CDR3 coding sequence is TGTGCCAGCAGTTTAATTAGCCCCCCAGATACGCAGTATTTT. It codes for CASSLISPPDTQYF.

This chain joins TRBV28 and TRBJ1-2, with 7 bases fitting TRBD1. Germline-derived CDR1 and CDR2 are MDHEN and SYDVKM. The V gene end was trimmed by 7 bases and the J gene end by 5 bases; junction bases not matched to a gene: 10. This CDR3 spans 14 amino acids. CDR3 DNA sequence: TGTGCCAGCAACGCCCGACAGGGTTTGTATGGCTACACCTTC. It is translated as CASNARQGLYGYTF.

The chain couples TRBV29-1 to TRBJ2-7; TRBD2 agrees at 7 bases. Per the germline V gene, CDR1 is SQVTM and CDR2 is ANQGSEA. The trim removed 4 bases at V and 0 bases at J, leaving 12 bases unmatched. The CDR3 runs 16 residues. The CDR3 DNA sequence: TGCAGCGTTGGGGAAGGGCGGGGGTCGAGCTCCTACGAGCAGTACTTC. The encoded protein is CSVGEGRGSSSYEQYF.

The chain is built from TRBV6-5 and TRBJ2-7; 10 bases agree with TRBD1. The CDR3 is made up of 14 amino acids. The V segment lost 6 bases and the J segment 5 bases; nucleotides outside the gene matches: 7. In germline, CDR1 is MNHEY, CDR2 SVGAGI. The CDR3 region is CASRHRDRGNEQYF. CDR3 sequence (DNA): TGTGCCAGCAGGCACCGGGACAGGGGAAACGAGCAGTACTTC.

The V call is TRBV27, the J call TRBJ1-4, with 10 bases aligning to TRBD1. Germline CDR1 reads MNHEY; CDR2 reads SMNVEV (reference sequence). This CDR3 comprises 14 residues. V trimming: 6 bases; J trimming: 6 bases; junction bases outside the gene matches: 4. Here the CDR3 DNA reads TGTGCCAGCAGGTCGGGACAGGGGTATGAAAAACTGTTTTTT. It yields the protein CASRSGQGYEKLFF.

The chain is built from TRBV6-5 and TRBJ2-5, with D perhaps TRBD2 (8 bases). The DNA end is a closer match to TRBJ2-7, so the J assignment may be wrong. The germline V gene has CDR1 MNHEY and CDR2 SVGAGI. The CDR3 consists of 15 residues. The chain's CDR3 is CASSALPGGGNEQYF. DNA for the CDR3: TGTGCCAGCAGCGCCCTACCGGGAGGGGGCAACGAGCAGTACTTC.